Below, one T cell receptor (beta chain) is given with its context. The data belong to a study of blood T cell repertoires in COVID-19. Study in general: From T cells, B-cell-depleted T cells, or PBMCs came the material, which was cDNA or gDNA.

The length of the CDR3 is 16 residues. Germline lookup yields CDR1 LNHNV and CDR2 YYDKDF (reference sequence). J gave up 7 bases and V 1 base, and 9 bases lay outside the gene matches. Methods used by the authors: Estimation of nucleated cell counts relied on the amplification of reference gene primers. Using immunoSEQ multiplex PCR, the repertoire was profiled, and TCRdb retains in-frame clones only, with some absent. V and J calls and clone size are those listed in that table; D and trimming were worked out from the DNA. The data contain approximately 670,000 clones, around 90% of them singletons. This TCR derives from a woman younger than 30 with acute or convalescent COVID-19. The chain combines TRBV15 with TRBJ1-5; 8 positions match TRBD1. Sample: peripheral blood. CDR3 residues: CATSRGQGAVGQPQHF. In nucleotides, the CDR3 is TGTGCCACCAGCAGAGGGCAGGGGGCGGTGGGACAGCCCCAGCATTTT.